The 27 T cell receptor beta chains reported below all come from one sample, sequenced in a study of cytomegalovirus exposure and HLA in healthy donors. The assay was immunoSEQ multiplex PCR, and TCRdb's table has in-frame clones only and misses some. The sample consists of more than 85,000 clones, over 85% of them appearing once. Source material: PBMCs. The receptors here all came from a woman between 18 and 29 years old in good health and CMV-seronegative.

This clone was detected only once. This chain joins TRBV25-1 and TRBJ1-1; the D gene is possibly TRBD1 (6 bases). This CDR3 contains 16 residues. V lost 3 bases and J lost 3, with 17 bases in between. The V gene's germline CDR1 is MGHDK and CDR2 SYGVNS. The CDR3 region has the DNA TGTGCCAGCAGTGAGCGAGGACAGAAACCCTACACTGAAGCTTTCTTT. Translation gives CASSERGQKPYTEAFF. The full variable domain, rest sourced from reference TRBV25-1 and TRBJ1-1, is EADIYQTPRYLVIGTGKKITLECSQTMGHDKMYWYQQDPGMELHLIHYSYGVNSTEKGDLSSESTVSRIRTEHFPLTLESARPSHTSQYLCASSERGQKPYTEAFFGQGTRLTVV.

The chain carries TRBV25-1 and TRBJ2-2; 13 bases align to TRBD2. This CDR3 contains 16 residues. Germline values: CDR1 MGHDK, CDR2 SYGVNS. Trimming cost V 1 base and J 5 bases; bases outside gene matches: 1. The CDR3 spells CASSEWTSGGTGELFF. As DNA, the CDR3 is TGTGCCAGCAGTGAATGGACTAGCGGGGGTACCGGGGAGCTGTTTTTT.

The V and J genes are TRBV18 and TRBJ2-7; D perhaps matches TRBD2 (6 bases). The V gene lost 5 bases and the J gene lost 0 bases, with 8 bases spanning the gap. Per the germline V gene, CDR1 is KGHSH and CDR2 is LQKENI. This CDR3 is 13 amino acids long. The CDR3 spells CASSGTDSYEQYF. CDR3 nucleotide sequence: TGTGCCAGCTCAGGGACTGACTCCTACGAGCAGTACTTC.

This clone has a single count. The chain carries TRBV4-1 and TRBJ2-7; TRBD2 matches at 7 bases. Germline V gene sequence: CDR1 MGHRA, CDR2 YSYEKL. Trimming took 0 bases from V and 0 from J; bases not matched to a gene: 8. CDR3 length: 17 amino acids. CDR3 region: CASSQDLTKRGSYEQYF. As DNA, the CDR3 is TGCGCCAGCAGCCAAGATCTTACCAAGCGGGGCTCCTACGAGCAGTACTTC.

The CDR3 DNA reads as TGTGCCAGCAGGCCCAGACAGGGTTCGGTCTACGAGCAGTACTTC. Protein sequence: CASRPRQGSVYEQYF. This sequence joins TRBV2 and TRBJ2-7; TRBD1 matches 7 bases. The germline gives CDR1 SNHLY, CDR2 FYNNEI. V shed 6 bases and J 3 bases; nucleotides not matched to a gene: 11. The CDR3 totals 15 residues.

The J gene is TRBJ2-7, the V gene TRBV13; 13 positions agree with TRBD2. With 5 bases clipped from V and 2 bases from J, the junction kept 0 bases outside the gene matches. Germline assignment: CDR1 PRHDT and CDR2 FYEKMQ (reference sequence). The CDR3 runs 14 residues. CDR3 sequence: CASSTSGGAYEQYF. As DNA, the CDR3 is TGTGCCAGCAGCACTAGCGGGGGGGCCTACGAGCAGTACTTC.

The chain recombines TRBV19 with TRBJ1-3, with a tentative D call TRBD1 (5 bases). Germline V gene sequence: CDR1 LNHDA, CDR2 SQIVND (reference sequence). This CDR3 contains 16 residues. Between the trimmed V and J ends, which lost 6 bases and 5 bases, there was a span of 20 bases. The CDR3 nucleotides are TGTGCCAGTAGACCTAGTGGGGCGGCGAATAGAAACACCATATATTTT. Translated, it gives CASRPSGAANRNTIYF. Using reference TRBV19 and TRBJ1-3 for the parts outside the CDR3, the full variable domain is DGGITQSPKYLFRKEGQNVTLSCEQNLNHDAMYWYRQDPGQGLRLIYYSQIVNDFQKGDIAEGYSVSREKKESFPLTVTSAQKNPTAFYLCASRPSGAANRNTIYFGEGSWLTVV.

The CDR3 nucleotides are TGTGCCAGCAGCCGGACAGGGGATGGCTACACCTTC. This codes for CASSRTGDGYTF. The V and J genes are TRBV6-6 and TRBJ1-2; 9 bases match TRBD1. This CDR3 spans 12 amino acids. Trimming at V came to 6 bases and at J to 6 bases, leaving 2 bases not matched to a gene. In germline, CDR1 is MNHNY, CDR2 SVGAGI (reference sequence).

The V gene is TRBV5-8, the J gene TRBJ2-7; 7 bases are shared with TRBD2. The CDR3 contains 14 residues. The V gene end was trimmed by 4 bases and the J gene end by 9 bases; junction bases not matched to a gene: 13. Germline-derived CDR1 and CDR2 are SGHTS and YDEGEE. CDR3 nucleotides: TGTGCCAGCAGCCCGAGCGGGAAATGGGCGGGGCAGTACTTC. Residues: CASSPSGKWAGQYF.

The CDR3 DNA reads TGTGCCAGCTCACCGACCCTTGTCTCGACAGGGGGGACTCAGCCCCAGCATTTT. Its protein is CASSPTLVSTGGTQPQHF. This sequence joins TRBV18 and TRBJ1-5; TRBD1 aligns across 9 bases. Germline CDR1 reads KGHSH; CDR2 reads LQKENI. The CDR3 spans 18 residues. Trimming removed 3 bases from V and 6 bases from J; junction bases left unmatched: 15.

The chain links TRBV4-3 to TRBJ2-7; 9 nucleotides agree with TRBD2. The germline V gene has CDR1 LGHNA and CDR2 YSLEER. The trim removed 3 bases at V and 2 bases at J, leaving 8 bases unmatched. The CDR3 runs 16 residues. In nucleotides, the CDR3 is TGCGCCAGCAGCCAGGGACTCGCGGGGGGGGCCTACGAGCAGTACTTC. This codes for CASSQGLAGGAYEQYF.

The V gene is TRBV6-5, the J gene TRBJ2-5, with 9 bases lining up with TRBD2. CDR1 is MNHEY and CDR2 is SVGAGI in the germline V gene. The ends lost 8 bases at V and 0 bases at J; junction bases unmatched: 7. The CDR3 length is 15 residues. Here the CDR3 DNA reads TGTGCCAGCGCCGACAGCGGGGGGTACCAAGAGACCCAGTACTTC. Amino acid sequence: CASADSGGYQETQYF.

As DNA, the CDR3 is TGTGCCTGGAGTGAGGTTTCCCGAGGCTACGAGCAGTACTTC. As protein: CAWSEVSRGYEQYF. This chain connects TRBV30 to TRBJ2-7; D gene ambiguous. Germline V gene data show CDR1 as GTSNPN and CDR2 as SVGIG (reference sequence). There are 14 residues in the CDR3. Deletions cut 1 base from V and 3 bases from J, with 13 bases between.

The CDR3 coding sequence is TGTGCCAGCAGCGTCACCCGGGAGAACACTGAAGCTTTCTTT. It codes for CASSVTRENTEAFF. The chain has TRBV9 and TRBJ1-1; no firm D call. Germline assignment: CDR1 SGDLS and CDR2 YYNGEE. Trimming stripped 2 bases from V and 1 base from J, with 9 bases between. The length of the CDR3 is 14 residues.

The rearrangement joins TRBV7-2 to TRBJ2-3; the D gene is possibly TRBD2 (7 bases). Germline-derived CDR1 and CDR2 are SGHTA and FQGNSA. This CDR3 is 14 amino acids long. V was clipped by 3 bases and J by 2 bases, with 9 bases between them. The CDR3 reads CASSLGGLTDTQYF. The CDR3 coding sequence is TGTGCCAGCAGCTTGGGGGGGCTCACAGATACGCAGTATTTT.

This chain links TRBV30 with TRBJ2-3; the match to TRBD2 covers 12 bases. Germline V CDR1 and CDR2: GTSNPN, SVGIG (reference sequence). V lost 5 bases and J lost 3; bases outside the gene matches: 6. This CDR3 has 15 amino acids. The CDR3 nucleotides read TGTGCCTGGGGTCTAGCGGGGGGGTATACAGATACGCAGTATTTT. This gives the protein CAWGLAGGYTDTQYF.

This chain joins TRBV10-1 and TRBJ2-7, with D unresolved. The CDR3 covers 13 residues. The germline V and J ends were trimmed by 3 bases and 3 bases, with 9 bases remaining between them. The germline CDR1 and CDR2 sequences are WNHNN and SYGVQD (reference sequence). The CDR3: CASSDGLDYEQYF. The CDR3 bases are TGCGCCAGCAGTGACGGCCTAGACTACGAGCAGTACTTC.

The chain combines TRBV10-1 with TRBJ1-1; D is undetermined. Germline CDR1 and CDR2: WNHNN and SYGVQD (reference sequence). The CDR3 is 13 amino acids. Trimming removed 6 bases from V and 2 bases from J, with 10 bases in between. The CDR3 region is CASSPGANTEAFF. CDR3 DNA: TGCGCCAGCAGCCCCGGAGCTAACACTGAAGCTTTCTTT.

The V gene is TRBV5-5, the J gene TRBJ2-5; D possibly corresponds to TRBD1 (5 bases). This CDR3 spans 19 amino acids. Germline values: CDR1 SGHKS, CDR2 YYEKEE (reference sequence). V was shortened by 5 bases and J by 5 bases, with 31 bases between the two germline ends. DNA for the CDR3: TGTGCCAGCAGATACCAAGTCATAGGGTCCCTTAGGGGTTCGGAGACCCAGTACTTC. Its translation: CASRYQVIGSLRGSETQYF.

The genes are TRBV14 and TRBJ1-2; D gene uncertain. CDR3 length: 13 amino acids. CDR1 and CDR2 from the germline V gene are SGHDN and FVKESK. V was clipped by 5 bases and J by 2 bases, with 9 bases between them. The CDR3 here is CASSGPSNYGYTF. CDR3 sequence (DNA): TGTGCCAGCAGCGGGCCATCGAACTATGGCTACACCTTC.

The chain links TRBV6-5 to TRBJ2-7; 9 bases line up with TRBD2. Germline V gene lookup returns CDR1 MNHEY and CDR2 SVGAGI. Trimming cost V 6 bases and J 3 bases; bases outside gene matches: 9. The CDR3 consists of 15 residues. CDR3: CASRTYTSGYYEQYF. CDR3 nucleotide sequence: TGTGCCAGCAGAACCTACACTAGCGGGTACTACGAGCAGTACTTC.

The CDR3: CASETGTGQDYGYTF. CDR3 in DNA: TGTGCCTCAGAAACCGGGACAGGCCAAGACTATGGCTACACCTTC. V gene TRBV19 combines with J gene TRBJ1-2; 8 nucleotides match TRBD1. The J segment lost 3 bases and the V segment lost 11 bases, leaving 14 bases of the junction unmatched. The CDR3 is 15 residues long. The germline gives CDR1 LNHDA, CDR2 SQIVND (reference sequence).

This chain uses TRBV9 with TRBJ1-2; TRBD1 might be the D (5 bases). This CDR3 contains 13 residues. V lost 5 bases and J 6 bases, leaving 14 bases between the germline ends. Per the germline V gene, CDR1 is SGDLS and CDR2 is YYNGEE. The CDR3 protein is CASSARASDGYTF. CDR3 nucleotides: TGTGCCAGCAGTGCCAGGGCAAGTGATGGCTACACCTTC.

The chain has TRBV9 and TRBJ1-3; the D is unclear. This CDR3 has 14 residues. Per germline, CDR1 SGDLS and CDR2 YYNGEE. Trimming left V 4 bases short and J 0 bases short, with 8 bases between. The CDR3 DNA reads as TGTGCCAGCAGCCCTCACTACTCTGGAAACACCATATATTTT. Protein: CASSPHYSGNTIYF.

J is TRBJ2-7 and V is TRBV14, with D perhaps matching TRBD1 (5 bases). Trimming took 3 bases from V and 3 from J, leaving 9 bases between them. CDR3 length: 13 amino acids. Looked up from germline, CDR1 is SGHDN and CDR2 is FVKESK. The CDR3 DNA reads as TGTGCCAGCAGCCAGACAGTATTCTACGAGCAGTACTTC. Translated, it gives CASSQTVFYEQYF.

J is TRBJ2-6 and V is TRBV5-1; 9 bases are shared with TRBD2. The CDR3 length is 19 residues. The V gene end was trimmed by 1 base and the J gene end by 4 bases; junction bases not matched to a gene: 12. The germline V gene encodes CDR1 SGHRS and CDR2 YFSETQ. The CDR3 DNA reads TGCGCCAGCAGCTTGTTTCTAGCGGGGACTCCCTCCGGGGCCAACGTCCTGACTTTC. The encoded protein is CASSLFLAGTPSGANVLTF.

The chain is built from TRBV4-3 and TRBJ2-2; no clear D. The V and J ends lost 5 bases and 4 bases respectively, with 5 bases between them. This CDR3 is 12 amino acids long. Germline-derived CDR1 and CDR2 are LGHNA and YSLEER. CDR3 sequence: CASSKSTGELFF. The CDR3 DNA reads TGCGCCAGCAGCAAGAGCACCGGGGAGCTGTTTTTT.